The T cell receptor beta chain described here comes from a study of cytomegalovirus exposure and HLA in healthy donors. Study overall: Most donors, more than 80% of approximately 400 genotyped, fell in the Caucasian-associated ancestry cluster.

Germline CDR1 reads SGHVS; CDR2 reads FNYEAQ. There are 16 residues in the CDR3. V was clipped by 5 bases and J by 2 bases; unmatched bases: 10. The PCR employed 60 Vbeta primers together with 13 Jbeta primers. The repertoire was sequenced with immunoSEQ multiplex PCR; TCRdb's copy has only in-frame clones and lacks some. The sample lists some 160,000 clones; 78% were seen once. V gene TRBV7-6 combines with J gene TRBJ2-7, with 9 positions matching TRBD1. Sequencing was done on a sample of PBMCs. The receptor was isolated from a male donor in good health and CMV-seronegative. DNA of the CDR3: TGTGCCAGCAGCCCCCGGGGACAGGGATTAACCTACGAGCAGTACTTC. Amino acid sequence: CASSPRGQGLTYEQYF.